Following are 26 T cell receptor beta chains from one sample sequenced in a study of memory CD4+ T cells and cytomegalovirus serostatus. The sort gate was single viable CD3+CD4+CD8-CD45RO+ cells for memory CD4+ T cells. Clones were sequenced by immunoSEQ multiplex PCR, and TCRdb holds only the in-frame ones, with some missing. Here the sample spans roughly 50,000 clones, under 90% being singletons. Sequences were obtained from memory CD4+ T cells from blood. These receptors all come from an adult in good health and CMV-seronegative. Some clones in this sample may be carry-over from other donors' samples.

This chain connects TRBV2 to TRBJ2-2; D is undetermined. The germline V and J ends were trimmed by 7 bases and 4 bases, with 7 bases remaining between them. Germline values: CDR1 SNHLY, CDR2 FYNNEI. The CDR3 is 12 residues long. The CDR3, as DNA: TGTGCCAGCAAGCCGGGCACCGGGGAGCTGTTTTTT. Its protein is CASKPGTGELFF.

This chain uses TRBV6-5 with TRBJ2-3; 8 bases match TRBD1. In germline, CDR1 is MNHEY, CDR2 SVGAGI. The CDR3 is made up of 14 amino acids. V lost 5 bases to trimming and J lost 3 bases; unmatched junction nucleotides: 4. The CDR3 nucleotides read TGTGCCAGCAGTCGACAGGGGACGACAGATACGCAGTATTTT. Translated: CASSRQGTTDTQYF.

V is TRBV28 and J is TRBJ1-1; no clear D. Germline loops: CDR1 MDHEN, CDR2 SYDVKM. Deletions cut 6 bases from V and 6 bases from J, with 14 bases between. The CDR3 is 13 amino acids. The CDR3 sequence is CASSPTRIAEAFF. In nucleotides, the CDR3 is TGTGCCAGCAGCCCCACCCGGATTGCTGAAGCTTTCTTT.

This chain links TRBV7-3 with TRBJ2-1, with TRBD2 matching over 8 bases. Trimming cost V 5 bases and J 4 bases; bases outside gene matches: 13. The length of the CDR3 is 17 residues. Germline V CDR1 and CDR2: SGHTA, FQGTGA. CDR3 region: CASSHPKSGRIYNEQFF. The CDR3 nucleotides are TGTGCCAGCAGCCACCCCAAAAGCGGGAGAATTTACAATGAGCAGTTCTTC.

The chain combines TRBV9 with TRBJ2-6; D may match TRBD1 or TRBD2 (5 bases each). With 3 bases removed from V and 1 base from J, the gap between germline ends came to 23 bases. Germline CDR1 SGDLS, CDR2 YYNGEE. The CDR3 is 20 residues long. CDR3 nucleotides: TGTGCCAGCAGCGGAATCGGTCGAGGGCAGGGAGTTTCTGGGGCCAACGTCCTGACTTTC. Translated, it gives CASSGIGRGQGVSGANVLTF.

The V gene is TRBV27, the J gene TRBJ2-3, with D unclear. The CDR3 extends over 14 amino acids. Germline CDR1 MNHEY, CDR2 SMNVEV (reference sequence). The V gene lost 2 bases and the J gene lost 0 bases, with 6 bases spanning the gap. DNA for the CDR3: TGTGCCAGCAGTTTACAGAGCAGCACAGATACGCAGTATTTT. It specifies CASSLQSSTDTQYF.

This chain links TRBV19 with TRBJ1-5; no firm D call. The germline V gene has CDR1 LNHDA and CDR2 SQIVND (reference sequence). The CDR3 is made up of 14 amino acids. Trimming shortened V by 5 bases and J by 6 bases, and 14 bases separated the two germline ends. The CDR3 nucleotides are TGTGCCAGTAGTCCAATCGAACACTTTCAGCCCCAGCATTTT. It encodes CASSPIEHFQPQHF.

Here the CDR3 reads CASSFGGPSTDTQYF. The CDR3 DNA sequence: TGTGCCAGTAGTTTTGGAGGGCCGAGCACAGATACGCAGTATTTT. The chain carries TRBV19 and TRBJ2-3; D may be TRBD2 (6 bases). V dropped 5 bases and J dropped 0 bases, with 12 bases sitting between them. Germline CDR1 reads LNHDA; CDR2 reads SQIVND (reference sequence). The CDR3 has 15 residues.

This clone showed up just a few times. The CDR3 reads CASSFFDRNTEAFF. DNA of the CDR3: TGTGCCAGCAGTTTTTTCGACAGGAACACTGAAGCTTTCTTT. The V gene is TRBV28, the J gene TRBJ1-1, with a possible D match to TRBD1 (5 bases). This CDR3 is 14 amino acids long. Germline V CDR1 and CDR2: MDHEN, SYDVKM. Between the trimmed V and J ends, which lost 3 bases and 1 base, there was a span of 9 bases.

V is TRBV29-1 and J is TRBJ1-1; D is perhaps TRBD1 (6 bases). Germline loops: CDR1 SQVTM, CDR2 ANQGSEA. V was cut by 5 bases and J by 2 bases, with 12 bases left in between. The CDR3 is 13 amino acids. The CDR3 DNA sequence: TGCAGCGTTACCAGGGGCCCTAACACTGAAGCTTTCTTT. Amino acid sequence: CSVTRGPNTEAFF.

The gene calls are TRBV4-1 and TRBJ2-3; D uncertain. Germline V gene sequence: CDR1 MGHRA, CDR2 YSYEKL. Trimming cost V 3 bases and J 6 bases, with 22 bases left between them. This CDR3 has 17 amino acids. CDR3 bases: TGCGCCAGCAGCCAGCTTGACATGGGCGTCCCCCGGGATACGCAGTATTTT. Translated, it gives CASSQLDMGVPRDTQYF.

The chain is built from TRBV2 and TRBJ1-2, with 8 bases lining up with TRBD1. The CDR3 has 14 residues. The V segment lost 4 bases and the J segment 6 bases; nucleotides outside the gene matches: 7. Germline V gene lookup returns CDR1 SNHLY and CDR2 FYNNEI. The CDR3: CASSGQGTQNGYTF. The DNA for the CDR3 is TGTGCCAGCAGTGGACAGGGGACCCAGAATGGCTACACCTTC.

The J gene is TRBJ2-5, the V gene TRBV7-8; 12 bases fit TRBD2. The junction had 2 bases not matched to a gene; V was cut back by 2 bases and J by 1 base. The V gene's germline CDR1 is SGHVS and CDR2 FQNEAQ. The CDR3 has 16 residues. The CDR3 DNA reads TGTGCCAGCAGCTTAAGGACTAGCGGGACCCAAGAGACCCAGTACTTC. Its protein is CASSLRTSGTQETQYF.

The rearrangement uses TRBV10-3 and TRBJ2-7; D ambiguous. Germline V lookup: CDR1 ENHRY, CDR2 SYGVKD. This CDR3 spans 13 amino acids. Trimming pared 3 bases from V and 3 bases from J, leaving 9 bases between. CDR3 coding DNA: TGTGCCATCAGTGATGAAGAAGGCTACGAGCAGTACTTC. Translation: CAISDEEGYEQYF.

The rearrangement joins TRBV6-1 to TRBJ2-7; D is unclear. Germline V gene sequence: CDR1 MNHNS, CDR2 SASEGT. This CDR3 region has 13 residues. The ends were cut back, 6 bases at V and 2 bases at J, with 11 bases in the middle. The CDR3 bases are TGTGCCAGCAGGGTAACTGATCCCTACGAGCAGTACTTC. It is translated as CASRVTDPYEQYF.

The chain employs TRBV2 and TRBJ2-3; the D gene is possibly TRBD2 (5 bases). This CDR3 has 11 residues. Per germline, CDR1 SNHLY and CDR2 FYNNEI. V lost 8 bases to trimming and J lost 7 bases, with 10 bases between them. The CDR3 DNA sequence: TGTGCCAGCGGCCGGGGATATACGCAGTATTTT. Its translation is CASGRGYTQYF.

The rearrangement joins TRBV5-1 to TRBJ2-2, with D perhaps matching TRBD2 (7 bases). V was cut by 1 base and J by 7 bases, with 14 bases left in between. The V gene's germline CDR1 is SGHRS and CDR2 YFSETQ. The length of the CDR3 is 15 residues. The CDR3 reads CASSLRGGVGGELFF. The CDR3 region has the DNA TGCGCCAGCAGCTTGAGAGGGGGGGTCGGCGGGGAGCTGTTTTTT.

The chain is built from TRBV7-2 and TRBJ2-2, with D perhaps matching TRBD1 or TRBD2 (6 bases each). Looked up from germline, CDR1 is SGHTA and CDR2 is FQGNSA. This CDR3 region has 16 residues. V was shortened by 3 bases and J by 4 bases, with 15 bases between the two germline ends. The CDR3 loop is CASSFVLGGRTGELFF. Here the CDR3 DNA reads TGTGCCAGCAGCTTCGTGCTCGGGGGCCGCACCGGGGAGCTGTTTTTT.

By share, this clone counts as medium-sized. The chain links TRBV7-2 to TRBJ2-7, with D possibly being TRBD1 (5 bases). The CDR3 is 13 amino acids. Trimming took 1 base from V and 6 from J, leaving 10 bases between them. Germline assignment: CDR1 SGHTA and CDR2 FQGNSA. The DNA of the CDR3 is TGTGCCAGCAGCTTAGACGCTGGGGCCGAGCAGTACTTC. Amino acids: CASSLDAGAEQYF.

The chain has TRBV28 and TRBJ2-7; D call uncertain. With 5 bases removed from V and 6 bases from J, the gap between germline ends came to 11 bases. This CDR3 has 12 amino acids. Germline CDR1 reads MDHEN; CDR2 reads SYDVKM. CDR3 sequence (DNA): TGTGCCAGCAGTACCTGGCCCCTCGAGCAGTACTTC. This sequence encodes CASSTWPLEQYF. The variable domain in full, completed from reference TRBV28 and TRBJ2-7, reads DVKVTQSSRYLVKRTGEKVFLECVQDMDHENMFWYRQDPGLGLRLIYFSYDVKMKEKGDIPEGYSVSREKKERFSLILESASTNQTSMYLCASSTWPLEQYFGPGTRLTVT.

The chain recombines TRBV7-6 with TRBJ2-3, with D perhaps matching TRBD2 (5 bases). With 3 bases removed from V and 1 base from J, the gap between germline ends came to 11 bases. Germline CDR1 reads SGHVS; CDR2 reads FNYEAQ. The CDR3 totals 15 residues. In nucleotides, the CDR3 is TGTGCCAGCAGCTTGGAGGCCAGGCGCACAGATACGCAGTATTTT. As protein: CASSLEARRTDTQYF.

This sequence joins TRBV5-1 and TRBJ2-1, with D hard to call. V was pared by 0 bases and J by 4 bases, with 5 bases between. The CDR3 loop spans 13 amino acids. Germline-derived CDR1 and CDR2 are SGHRS and YFSETQ. The CDR3 nucleotides read TGCGCCAGCAGCTTGGAATGGTACAATGAGCAGTTCTTC. The encoded protein is CASSLEWYNEQFF. The whole variable domain, remainder taken from reference TRBV5-1 and TRBJ2-1, is KAGVTQTPRYLIKTRGQQVTLSCSPISGHRSVSWYQQTPGQGLQFLFEYFSETQRNKGNFPGRFSGRQFSNSRSEMNVSTLELGDSALYLCASSLEWYNEQFFGPGTRLTVL.

CDR3 coding DNA: TGTGCCAGCAGCCGGGGGAGGGGGGAGACCCAGTACTTC. It yields the protein CASSRGRGETQYF. This chain uses TRBV5-6 with TRBJ2-5, with D possibly being TRBD2 (7 bases). The CDR3 is 13 residues long. Per germline, CDR1 SGHDT and CDR2 YYEEEE. V lost 4 bases to trimming and J lost 5 bases, with 12 bases between them.

The chain couples TRBV15 to TRBJ1-2, with a tentative D call TRBD1 (5 bases). CDR1 and CDR2 from the germline V gene are LNHNV and YYDKDF (reference sequence). The CDR3 is 13 amino acids. V gave up 6 bases and J gave up 4 bases, with 12 bases separating them. CDR3: CATREAGPYGYTF. CDR3 in DNA: TGTGCCACCAGGGAAGCAGGGCCCTATGGCTACACCTTC.

The chain couples TRBV28 to TRBJ2-1; possibly TRBD1 or TRBD2 for D (5 bases each). V lost 8 bases to trimming and J lost 8 bases, with 19 bases between them. Germline CDR1 is MDHEN and CDR2 is SYDVKM. This CDR3 spans 14 amino acids. The CDR3 spells CASQPGTLLHEQFF. DNA of the CDR3: TGTGCCAGCCAACCCGGGACCCTCCTCCATGAGCAGTTCTTC.

This clone has only a few counts. The chain employs TRBV6-5 and TRBJ1-2, with D perhaps matching TRBD1 (6 bases). Trimming removed 0 bases from V and 6 bases from J, with 14 bases in between. Germline V CDR1 and CDR2: MNHEY, SVGAGI. This CDR3 has 15 amino acids. The CDR3 spells CASSYSTTGIDGYTF. The CDR3 region has the DNA TGTGCCAGCAGTTACTCCACAACAGGGATAGATGGCTACACCTTC.